This note documents a single T cell receptor (beta chain) sequence. This entry belongs to a study of T cells in localized non-small cell lung cancer. V was cut by 6 bases and J by 2 bases, with 10 bases left in between. Germline assignment: CDR1 LNHDA and CDR2 SQIVND (reference sequence). CDR3 length equals 14 residues. The method was immunoSEQ multiplex PCR; TCRdb's version includes in-frame clones alone and lacks a portion of them. The sample has 70,000 to 90,000 clones, 80% seen once. The chain uses TRBV19 and TRBJ1-4; maybe TRBD1 (5 bases). The sequence derives from an older female donor with stage I lung adenocarcinoma. Sequencing used peripheral blood, obtained before any cancer treatment. CDR3 bases: TGTGCCAGTAGGAAAAGGGGTACTAATGAAAAACTGTTTTTT. It yields the protein CASRKRGTNEKLFF. Combining the CDR3 with reference TRBV19 and TRBJ1-4 gives the whole variable domain DGGITQSPKYLFRKEGQNVTLSCEQNLNHDAMYWYRQDPGQGLRLIYYSQIVNDFQKGDIAEGYSVSREKKESFPLTVTSAQKNPTAFYLCASRKRGTNEKLFFGSGTQLSVL.